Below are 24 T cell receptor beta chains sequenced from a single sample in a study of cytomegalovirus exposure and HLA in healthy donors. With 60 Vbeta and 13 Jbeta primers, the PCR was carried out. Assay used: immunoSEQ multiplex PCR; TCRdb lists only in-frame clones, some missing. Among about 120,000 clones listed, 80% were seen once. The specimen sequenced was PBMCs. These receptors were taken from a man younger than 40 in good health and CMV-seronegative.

The CDR3: CASSQSQGWGRAFF. CDR3 DNA sequence: TGTGCCAGCAGTCAATCACAGGGTTGGGGAAGAGCTTTCTTT. The rearrangement uses TRBV28 and TRBJ1-1; TRBD1 is a possible D gene (6 bases). Trimming took off 5 bases at V and 10 bases at J, with 20 bases between the two ends. This CDR3 has 14 residues. Germline-derived CDR1 and CDR2 are MDHEN and SYDVKM.

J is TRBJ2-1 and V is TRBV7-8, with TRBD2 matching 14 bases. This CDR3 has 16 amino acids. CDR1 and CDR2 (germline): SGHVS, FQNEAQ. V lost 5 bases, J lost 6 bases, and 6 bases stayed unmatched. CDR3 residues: CASSISGTSGSNEQFF. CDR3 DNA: TGTGCCAGCAGCATTTCCGGGACTAGCGGGAGCAATGAGCAGTTCTTC. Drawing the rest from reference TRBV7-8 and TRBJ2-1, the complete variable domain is GAGVSQSPRYKVAKRGQDVALRCDPISGHVSLFWYQQALGQGPEFLTYFQNEAQLDKSGLPSDRFFAERPEGSVSTLKIQRTQQEDSAVYLCASSISGTSGSNEQFFGPGTRLTVL.

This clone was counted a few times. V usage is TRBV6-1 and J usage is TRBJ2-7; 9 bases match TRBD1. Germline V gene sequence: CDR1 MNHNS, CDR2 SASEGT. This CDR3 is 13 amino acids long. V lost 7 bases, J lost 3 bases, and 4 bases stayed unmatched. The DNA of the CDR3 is TGTGCCAGCAATTCGGACAGGGGCTACGAGCAGTACTTC. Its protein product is CASNSDRGYEQYF.

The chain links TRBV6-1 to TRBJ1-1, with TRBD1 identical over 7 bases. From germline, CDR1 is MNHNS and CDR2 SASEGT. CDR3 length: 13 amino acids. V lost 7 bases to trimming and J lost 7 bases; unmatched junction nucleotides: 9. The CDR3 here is CASITGQMLEAFF. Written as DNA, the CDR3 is TGTGCCAGCATCACGGGACAGATGCTTGAAGCTTTCTTT.

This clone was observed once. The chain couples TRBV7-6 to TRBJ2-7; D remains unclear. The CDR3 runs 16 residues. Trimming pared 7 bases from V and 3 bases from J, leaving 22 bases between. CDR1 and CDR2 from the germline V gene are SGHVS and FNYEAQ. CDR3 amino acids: CASTPGENSLLYEQYF. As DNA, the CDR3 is TGTGCCAGCACCCCCGGTGAAAACTCCCTCCTCTACGAGCAGTACTTC.

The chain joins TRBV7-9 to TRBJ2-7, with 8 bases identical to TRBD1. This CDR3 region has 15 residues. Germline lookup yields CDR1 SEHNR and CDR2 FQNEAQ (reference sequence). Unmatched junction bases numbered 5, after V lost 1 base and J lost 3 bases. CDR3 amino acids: CASSLDRGAYYEQYF. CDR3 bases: TGTGCCAGCAGCTTAGACAGGGGGGCCTACTACGAGCAGTACTTC.

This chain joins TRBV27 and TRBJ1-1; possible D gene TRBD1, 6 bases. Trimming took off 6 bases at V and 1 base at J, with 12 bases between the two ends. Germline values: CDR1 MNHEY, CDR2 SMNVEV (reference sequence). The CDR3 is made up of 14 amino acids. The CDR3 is CASSLQGWNTEAFF. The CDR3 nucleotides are TGTGCCAGCAGCCTACAGGGATGGAACACTGAAGCTTTCTTT.

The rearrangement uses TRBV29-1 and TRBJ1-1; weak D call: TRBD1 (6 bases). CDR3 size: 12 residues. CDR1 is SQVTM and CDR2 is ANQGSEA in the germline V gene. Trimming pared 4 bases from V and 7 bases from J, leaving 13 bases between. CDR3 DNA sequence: TGCAGCGTTGGCCTACAGGGCGGTGAAGCTTTCTTT. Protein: CSVGLQGGEAFF.

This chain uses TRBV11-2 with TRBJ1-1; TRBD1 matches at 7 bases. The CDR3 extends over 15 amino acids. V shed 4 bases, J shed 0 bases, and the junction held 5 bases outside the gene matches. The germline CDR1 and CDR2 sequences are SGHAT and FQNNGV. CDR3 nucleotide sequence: TGTGCCAGCAGCTACCCGGGACAGTTGAACACTGAAGCTTTCTTT. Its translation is CASSYPGQLNTEAFF. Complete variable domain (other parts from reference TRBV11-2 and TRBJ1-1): EAGVAQSPRYKIIEKRQSVAFWCNPISGHATLYWYQQILGQGPKLLIQFQNNGVVDDSQLPKDRFSAERLKGVDSTLKIQPAKLEDSAVYLCASSYPGQLNTEAFFGQGTRLTVV.

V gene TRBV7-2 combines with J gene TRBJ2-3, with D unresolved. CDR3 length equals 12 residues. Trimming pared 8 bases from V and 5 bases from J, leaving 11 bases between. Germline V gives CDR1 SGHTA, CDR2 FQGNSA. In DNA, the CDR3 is TGTGCCAGCGAGGAGTTCCTAGATACGCAGTATTTT. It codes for CASEEFLDTQYF. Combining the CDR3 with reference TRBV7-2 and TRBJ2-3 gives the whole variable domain GAGVSQSPSNKVTEKGKDVELRCDPISGHTALYWYRQSLGQGLEFLIYFQGNSAPDKSGLPSDRFSAERTGGSVSTLTIQRTQQEDSAVYLCASEEFLDTQYFGPGTRLTVL.

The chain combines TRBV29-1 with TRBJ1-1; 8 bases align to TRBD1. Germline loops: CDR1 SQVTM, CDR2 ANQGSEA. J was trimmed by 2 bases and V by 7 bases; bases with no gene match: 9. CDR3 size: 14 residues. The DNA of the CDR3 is TGCAGCGCCGGACAGGGCTGGTATAACACTGAAGCTTTCTTT. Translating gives CSAGQGWYNTEAFF. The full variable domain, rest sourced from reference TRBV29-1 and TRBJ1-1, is SAVISQKPSRDICQRGTSLTIQCQVDSQVTMMFWYRQQPGQSLTLIATANQGSEATYESGFVIDKFPISRPNLTFSTLTVSNMSPEDSSIYLCSAGQGWYNTEAFFGQGTRLTVV.

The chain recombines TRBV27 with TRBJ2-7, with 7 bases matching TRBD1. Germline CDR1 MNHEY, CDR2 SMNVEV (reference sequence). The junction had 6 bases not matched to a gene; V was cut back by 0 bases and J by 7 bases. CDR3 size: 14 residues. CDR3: CASSLSGQVGEQYF. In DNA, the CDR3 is TGTGCCAGCAGTTTATCCGGACAGGTGGGAGAGCAGTACTTC.

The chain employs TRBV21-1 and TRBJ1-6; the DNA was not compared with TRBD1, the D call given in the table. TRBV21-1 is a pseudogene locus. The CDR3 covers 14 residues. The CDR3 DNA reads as TGTGCCAGCAGCAAAGCGGCAAATAATTCACCCCTCCACTTT. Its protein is CASSKAANNSPLHF.

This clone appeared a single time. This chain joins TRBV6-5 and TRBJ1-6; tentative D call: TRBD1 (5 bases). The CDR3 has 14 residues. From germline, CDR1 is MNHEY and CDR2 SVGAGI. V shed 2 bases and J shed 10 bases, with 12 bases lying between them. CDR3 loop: CASSYGQGHSPLHF. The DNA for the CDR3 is TGTGCCAGCAGTTACGGGCAGGGTCACTCACCCCTCCACTTT.

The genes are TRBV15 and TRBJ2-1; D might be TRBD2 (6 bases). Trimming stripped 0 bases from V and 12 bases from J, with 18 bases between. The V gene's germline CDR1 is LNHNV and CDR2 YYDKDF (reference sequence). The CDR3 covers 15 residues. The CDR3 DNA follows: TGTGCCACCAGCAGAGATCCGGATAGCGGAGGTCCGCAGTTCTTC. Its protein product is CATSRDPDSGGPQFF.

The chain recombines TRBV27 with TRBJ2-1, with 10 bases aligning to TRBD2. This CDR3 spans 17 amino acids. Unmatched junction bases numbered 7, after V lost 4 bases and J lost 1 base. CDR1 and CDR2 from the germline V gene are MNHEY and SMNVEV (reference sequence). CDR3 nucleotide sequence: TGTGCCAGCAGTTCCCAACTAGCGGGATTTTCCTACAATGAGCAGTTCTTC. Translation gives CASSSQLAGFSYNEQFF.

The CDR3: CSVPGQGSYGYTF. For the CDR3, the DNA is TGCAGCGTTCCGGGACAGGGCAGCTATGGCTACACCTTC. The J gene is TRBJ1-2, the V gene TRBV29-1; TRBD1 matches at 9 bases. V dropped 5 bases and J dropped 4; count of bases not matched to a gene: 5. CDR1 is SQVTM, CDR2 ANQGSEA, per germline. CDR3 length: 13 residues.

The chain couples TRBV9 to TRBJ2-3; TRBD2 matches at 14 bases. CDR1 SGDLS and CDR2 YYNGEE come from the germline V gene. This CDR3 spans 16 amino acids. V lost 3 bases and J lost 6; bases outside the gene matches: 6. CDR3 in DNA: TGTGCCAGCAGCGCCACGGGACTAGCGGGAGTGGATACGCAGTATTTT. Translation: CASSATGLAGVDTQYF.

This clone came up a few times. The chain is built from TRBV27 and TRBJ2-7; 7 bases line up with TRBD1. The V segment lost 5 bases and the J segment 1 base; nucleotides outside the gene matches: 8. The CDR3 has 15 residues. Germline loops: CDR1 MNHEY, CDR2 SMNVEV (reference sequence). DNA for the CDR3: TGTGCCAGCAGTATCACCGGGACAGAATCCTACGAGCAGTACTTC. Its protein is CASSITGTESYEQYF.

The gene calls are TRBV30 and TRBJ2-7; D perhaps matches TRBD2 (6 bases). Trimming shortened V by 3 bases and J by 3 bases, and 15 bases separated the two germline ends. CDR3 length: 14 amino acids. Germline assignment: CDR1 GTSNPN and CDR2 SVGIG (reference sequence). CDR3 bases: TGTGCCTGGAGATTGGGGGGAGGCAACTACGAGCAGTACTTC. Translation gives CAWRLGGGNYEQYF.

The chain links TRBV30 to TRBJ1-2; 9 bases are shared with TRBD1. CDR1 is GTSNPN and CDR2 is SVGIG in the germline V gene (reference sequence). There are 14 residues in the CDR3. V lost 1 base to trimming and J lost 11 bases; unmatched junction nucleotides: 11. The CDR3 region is CAWSGFETGGSYTF. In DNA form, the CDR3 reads TGTGCCTGGAGTGGTTTTGAGACAGGGGGGTCGTACACCTTC.

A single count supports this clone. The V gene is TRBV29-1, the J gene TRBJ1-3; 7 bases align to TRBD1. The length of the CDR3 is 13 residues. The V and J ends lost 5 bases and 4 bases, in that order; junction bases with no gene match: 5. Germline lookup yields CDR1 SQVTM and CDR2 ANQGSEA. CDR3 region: CSVRQGSGNTIYF. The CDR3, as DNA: TGCAGCGTTCGACAGGGCTCAGGAAACACCATATATTTT.

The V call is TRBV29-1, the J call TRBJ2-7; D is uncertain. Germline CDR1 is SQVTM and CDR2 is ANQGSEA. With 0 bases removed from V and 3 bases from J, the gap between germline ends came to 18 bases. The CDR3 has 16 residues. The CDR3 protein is CSVEERQPLNLYEQYF. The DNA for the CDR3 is TGCAGCGTTGAAGAGCGGCAGCCACTCAATCTCTACGAGCAGTACTTC.

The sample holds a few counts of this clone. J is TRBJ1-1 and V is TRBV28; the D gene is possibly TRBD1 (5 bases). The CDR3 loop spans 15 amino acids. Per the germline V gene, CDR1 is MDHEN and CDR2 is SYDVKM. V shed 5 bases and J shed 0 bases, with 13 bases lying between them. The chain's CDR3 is CASSPPGQLNTEAFF. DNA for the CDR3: TGTGCCAGCAGTCCCCCAGGACAACTGAACACTGAAGCTTTCTTT.